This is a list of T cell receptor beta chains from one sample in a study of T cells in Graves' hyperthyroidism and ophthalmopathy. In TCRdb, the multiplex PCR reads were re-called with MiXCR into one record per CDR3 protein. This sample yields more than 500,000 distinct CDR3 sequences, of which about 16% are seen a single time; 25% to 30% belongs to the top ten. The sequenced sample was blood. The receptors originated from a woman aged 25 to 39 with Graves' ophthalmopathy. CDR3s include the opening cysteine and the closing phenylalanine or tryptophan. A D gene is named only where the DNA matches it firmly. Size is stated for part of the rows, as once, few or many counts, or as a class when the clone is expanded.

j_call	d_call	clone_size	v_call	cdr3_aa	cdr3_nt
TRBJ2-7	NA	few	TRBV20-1	CSARVPGARSYEQYF	TGCAGTGCTAGAGTACCAGGGGCTCGGTCCTACGAGCAGTACTTC
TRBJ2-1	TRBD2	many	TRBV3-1	CASSPFSGSLNEQFF	TGTGCCAGCAGCCCCTTTAGCGGGAGTTTGAATGAGCAGTTCTTC
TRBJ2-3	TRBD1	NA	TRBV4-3	CASSQDGDRGDTQYF	TGCGCCAGCAGCCAAGATGGGGACAGGGGAGATACGCAGTATTTT
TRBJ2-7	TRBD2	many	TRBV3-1	CASSLGLAGGEQYF	TGTGCCAGCAGCCTCGGACTAGCGGGAGGTGAGCAGTACTTC
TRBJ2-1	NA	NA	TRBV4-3	CASSQDTGSSYNEQFF	TGCGCCAGCAGCCAAGATACGGGAAGCTCCTACAATGAGCAGTTCTTC
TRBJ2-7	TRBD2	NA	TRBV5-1	CANSLGWEGEQYF	TGCGCCAACAGCTTGGGGTGGGAGGGCGAGCAGTACTTC
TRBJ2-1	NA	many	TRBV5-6	CASSLPLVGEQFF	TGTGCCAGCAGCTTGCCCTTAGTTGGTGAGCAGTTCTTC
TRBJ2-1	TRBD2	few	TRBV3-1	CASSLGTSGDNEQFF	TGTGCCAGCAGTCTCGGGACTAGCGGAGACAATGAGCAGTTCTTC
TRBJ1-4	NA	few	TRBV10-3	CATKQQPHNEKLFF	TGTGCCACCAAACAACAGCCACACAATGAAAAACTGTTTTTT
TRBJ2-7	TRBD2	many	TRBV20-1	CSANQPRTSGYEQYF	TGCAGTGCTAACCAGCCGCGGACTAGCGGCTACGAGCAGTACTTC
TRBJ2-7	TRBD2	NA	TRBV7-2	CASSLQGTSSYEQYF	TGTGCCAGCAGCTTACAGGGGACTAGCTCCTACGAGCAGTACTTC
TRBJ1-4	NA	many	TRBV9	CASSVGGEREKLFF	TGTGCCAGCAGCGTAGGAGGGGAACGAGAAAAACTGTTTTTT
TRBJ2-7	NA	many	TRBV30	CAWSVRGQATGEQYF	TGTGCCTGGAGTGTACGGGGGCAGGCGACGGGGGAGCAGTACTTC
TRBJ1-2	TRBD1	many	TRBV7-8	CASSLEGGLGYTF	TGTGCCAGCAGCTTAGAAGGGGGCCTTGGCTACACCTTC
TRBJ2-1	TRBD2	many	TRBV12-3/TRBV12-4	CASSSTSGDNEQFF	TGTGCCAGCAGTTCAACTAGCGGGGACAATGAGCAGTTCTTC
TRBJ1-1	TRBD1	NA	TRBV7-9	CASSLFPTGDTEAFF	TGTGCCAGCAGCTTATTTCCGACAGGGGACACTGAAGCTTTCTTT
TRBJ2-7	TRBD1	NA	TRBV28	CASRTWDSTSYEQYF	TGTGCCAGCAGAACTTGGGACAGTACCTCCTACGAGCAGTACTTC
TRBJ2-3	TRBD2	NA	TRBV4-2	CASSQGSSGVPGTDTQYF	TGTGCCAGCAGCCAAGGATCTAGCGGGGTTCCGGGCACAGATACGCAGTATTTT
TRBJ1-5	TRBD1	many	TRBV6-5	CASIWDRSNQPQHF	TGTGCCAGCATTTGGGACAGGTCTAATCAGCCCCAGCATTTT
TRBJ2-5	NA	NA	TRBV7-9	CASSSSHGAETQYF	TGTGCCAGCAGCTCGTCCCATGGGGCGGAGACCCAGTACTTC
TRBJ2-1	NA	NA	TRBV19	CASSIVSWDNEQFF	TGTGCCAGTAGTATAGTGTCTTGGGACAATGAGCAGTTCTTC
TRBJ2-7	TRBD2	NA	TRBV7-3	CASSETSGISNEQYF	TGTGCCAGCAGCGAGACTAGCGGGATAAGTAATGAGCAGTACTTC
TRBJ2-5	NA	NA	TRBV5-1	CASSLAQEGETQYF	TGCGCCAGCAGCTTGGCGCAGGAGGGAGAGACCCAGTACTTC
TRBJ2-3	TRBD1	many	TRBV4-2	CASSQAQGTDTQYF	TGTGCCAGCAGCCAAGCACAGGGGACAGATACGCAGTATTTT
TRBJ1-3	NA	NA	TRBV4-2	CASSQGTAGTGNTIYF	TGTGCCAGCAGCCAAGGGACAGCAGGGACTGGAAACACCATATATTTT
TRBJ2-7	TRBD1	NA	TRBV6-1	CASLPGQPYEQYF	TGTGCCAGCCTACCGGGACAGCCCTACGAGCAGTACTTC
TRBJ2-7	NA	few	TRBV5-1	CASSLDKDLIEQYF	TGCGCCAGCAGCTTGGATAAGGACCTTATCGAGCAGTACTTC
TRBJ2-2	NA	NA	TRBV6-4	CASSPLHHTGELFF	TGTGCCAGCAGTCCACTTCACCACACCGGGGAGCTGTTTTTT
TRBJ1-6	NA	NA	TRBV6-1	CASSDRQAYSPLHF	TGTGCCAGCAGTGACCGGCAGGCTTATTCACCCCTCCACTTT
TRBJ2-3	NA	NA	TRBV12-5	CASGPAPGASTDTQYF	TGTGCTAGTGGACCGGCCCCGGGTGCTAGCACAGATACGCAGTATTTT
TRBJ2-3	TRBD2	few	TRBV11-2	CASTIREGRPDTQYF	TGTGCCAGCACAATCAGGGAGGGGCGCCCTGATACGCAGTATTTT
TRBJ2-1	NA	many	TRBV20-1	CSAQKNEQFF	TGCAGTGCTCAAAAAAATGAGCAGTTCTTC